The present T cell receptor (beta chain) was sequenced within a study of T cell clones after liver transplantation. Study-wide background: Tolerant meant at least one year fully off immunosuppression without liver enzymes above twice normal.

Whole-study findings and limits: Post-transplant time points were not standardized, so conclusions are preliminary.

As regards this clone: Antigen specificity is unknown.

The repertoire was sequenced with immunoSEQ multiplex PCR; TCRdb's copy has only in-frame clones and lacks some. The sample holds approximately 72,000 clones; about 88% are singletons and the top ten take approximately 2.5%. The receptor was derived from a human donor who received a liver transplant. The input for sequencing was CD4+ T cells from blood, taken before liver transplant.

The CDR3 region is CATSRDAAGSYEQYF. The CDR3 bases are TGTGCCACCAGCAGAGATGCGGCAGGCTCCTACGAGCAGTACTTC. V and J are TRBV15 and TRBJ2-7; D is undetermined. The germline CDR1 and CDR2 sequences are LNHNV and YYDKDF (reference sequence). The germline V and J ends were trimmed by 0 bases and 0 bases, with 9 bases remaining between them. The CDR3 runs 15 residues.